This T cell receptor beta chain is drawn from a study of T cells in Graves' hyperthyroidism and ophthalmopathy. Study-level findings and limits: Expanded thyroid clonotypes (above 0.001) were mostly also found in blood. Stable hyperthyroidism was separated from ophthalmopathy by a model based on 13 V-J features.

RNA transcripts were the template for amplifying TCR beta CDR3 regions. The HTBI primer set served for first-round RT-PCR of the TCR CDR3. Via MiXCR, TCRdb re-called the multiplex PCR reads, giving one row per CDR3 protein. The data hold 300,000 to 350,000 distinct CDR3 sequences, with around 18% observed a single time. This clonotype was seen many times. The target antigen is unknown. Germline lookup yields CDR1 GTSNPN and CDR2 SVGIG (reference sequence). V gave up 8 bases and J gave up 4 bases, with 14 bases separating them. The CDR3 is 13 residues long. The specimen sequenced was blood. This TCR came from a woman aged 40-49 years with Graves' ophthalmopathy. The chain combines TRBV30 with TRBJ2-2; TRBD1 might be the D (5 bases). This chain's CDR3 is CALGLFSTGELFF. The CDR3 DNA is TGTGCCCTGGGGCTTTTCAGCACCGGGGAGCTGTTTTTT. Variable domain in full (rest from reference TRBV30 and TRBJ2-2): SQTIHQWPATLVQPVGSPLSLECTVEGTSNPNLYWYRQAAGRGLQLLFYSVGIGQISSEVPQNLSASRPQDRQFILSSKKLLLSDSGFYLCALGLFSTGELFFGEGSRLTVL.